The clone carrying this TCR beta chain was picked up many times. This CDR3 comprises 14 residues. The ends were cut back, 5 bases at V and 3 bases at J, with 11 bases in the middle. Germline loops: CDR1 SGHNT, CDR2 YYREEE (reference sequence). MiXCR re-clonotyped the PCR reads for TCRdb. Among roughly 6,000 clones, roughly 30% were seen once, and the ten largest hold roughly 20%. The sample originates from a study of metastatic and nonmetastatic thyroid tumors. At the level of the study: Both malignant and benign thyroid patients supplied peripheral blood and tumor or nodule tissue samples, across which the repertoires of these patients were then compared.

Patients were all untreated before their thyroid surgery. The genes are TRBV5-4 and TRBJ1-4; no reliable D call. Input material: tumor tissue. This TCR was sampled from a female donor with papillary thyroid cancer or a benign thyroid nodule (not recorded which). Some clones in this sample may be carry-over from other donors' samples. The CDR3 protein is CASRRAEANEKLFF. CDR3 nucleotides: TGTGCCAGCAGGAGGGCGGAGGCTAATGAAAAACTGTTTTTT.